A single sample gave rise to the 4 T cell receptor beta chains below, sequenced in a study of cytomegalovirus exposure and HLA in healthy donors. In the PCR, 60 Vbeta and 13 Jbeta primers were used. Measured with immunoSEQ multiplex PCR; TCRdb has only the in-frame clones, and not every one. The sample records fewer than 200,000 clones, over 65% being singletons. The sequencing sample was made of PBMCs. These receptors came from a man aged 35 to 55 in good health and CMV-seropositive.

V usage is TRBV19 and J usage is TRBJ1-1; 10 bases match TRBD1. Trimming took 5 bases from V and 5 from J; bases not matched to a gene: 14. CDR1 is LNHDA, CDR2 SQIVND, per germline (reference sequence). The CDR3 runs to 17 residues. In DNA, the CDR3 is TGTGCCAGTAGTCCAAGGCCCGGGACAGGGGTTGGGACTGAAGCTTTCTTT. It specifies CASSPRPGTGVGTEAFF.

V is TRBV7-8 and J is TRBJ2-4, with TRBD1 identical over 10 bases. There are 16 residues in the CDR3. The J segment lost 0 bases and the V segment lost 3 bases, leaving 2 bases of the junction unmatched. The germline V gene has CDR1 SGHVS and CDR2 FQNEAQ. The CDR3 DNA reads TGTGCCAGCAGCTTTGGGACAGGGGAAGCCAAAAACATTCAGTACTTC. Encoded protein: CASSFGTGEAKNIQYF.

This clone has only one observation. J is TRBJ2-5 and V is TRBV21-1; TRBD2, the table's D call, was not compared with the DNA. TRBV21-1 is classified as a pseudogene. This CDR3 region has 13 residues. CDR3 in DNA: TGTGCCAGCAGCGAGACTAGTTCTGAGACCCAGTACTTC. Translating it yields CASSETSSETQYF.

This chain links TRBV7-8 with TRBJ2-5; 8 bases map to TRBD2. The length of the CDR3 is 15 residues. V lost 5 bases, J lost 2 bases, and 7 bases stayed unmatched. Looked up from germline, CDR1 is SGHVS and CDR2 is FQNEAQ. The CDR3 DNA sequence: TGTGCCAGCAGCCCCACGGGAGGGCCACAAGAGACCCAGTACTTC. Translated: CASSPTGGPQETQYF.